The 20 T cell receptor beta chains below were found in one sample sequenced in a study of CD8 T cells in Susac syndrome. A quantity of about 0.5 to 1 ug RNA underwent reverse transcription using random hexamers. Each CDR3 protein is one row after TCRdb ran MiXCR on the immunoSEQ multiplex PCR reads. The sample has fewer than 85,000 distinct CDR3 sequences; about 95% are singletons. Material for sequencing was CD8+ T cells from PBMCs. All receptors derive from a human donor with multiple sclerosis.

The V and J genes are TRBV5-1 and TRBJ2-3; D gene uncertain. The ends were cut back, 4 bases at V and 2 bases at J, with 8 bases in the middle. The germline gives CDR1 SGHRS, CDR2 YFSETQ. This CDR3 region has 13 residues. The chain's CDR3 is CASSTGFTDTQYF. In DNA form, the CDR3 reads TGCGCCAGCAGCACCGGGTTCACAGATACGCAGTATTTT. The whole variable domain, remainder taken from reference TRBV5-1 and TRBJ2-3, is KAGVTQTPRYLIKTRGQQVTLSCSPISGHRSVSWYQQTPGQGLQFLFEYFSETQRNKGNFPGRFSGRQFSNSRSEMNVSTLELGDSALYLCASSTGFTDTQYFGPGTRLTVL.

The J gene is TRBJ2-7, the V gene TRBV6-5, with D possibly matching TRBD1 (5 bases). V was trimmed by 2 bases and J by 6 bases, leaving 14 bases between them. The CDR3 length is 14 residues. Germline CDR1 is MNHEY and CDR2 is SVGAGI. CDR3 in DNA: TGTGCCAGCAGTTACACCGAGAGTGGGGCCGAGCAGTACTTC. Residues: CASSYTESGAEQYF.

The chain links TRBV5-4 to TRBJ2-3; D is perhaps TRBD2 (6 bases). This CDR3 is built from 13 residues. Per germline, CDR1 SGHNT and CDR2 YYREEE (reference sequence). V was shortened by 4 bases and J by 4 bases, with 10 bases between the two germline ends. The CDR3 loop reads CASSIGGADTQYF. CDR3 bases: TGTGCCAGCAGCATAGGAGGGGCAGATACGCAGTATTTT.

V is TRBV14 and J is TRBJ1-2, with TRBD1 matching over 12 bases. This CDR3 comprises 16 residues. After removal of 3 bases from V and 5 bases from J, the junction contained 7 bases not matched to a gene. The germline V gene has CDR1 SGHDN and CDR2 FVKESK. The CDR3, as DNA: TGTGCCAGCAGCCATCGCCCGGGACAGGGGGCGTATGGCTACACCTTC. Its protein is CASSHRPGQGAYGYTF.

The rearrangement uses TRBV7-3 and TRBJ2-7; D is unclear. CDR1 is SGHTA, CDR2 FQGTGA, per germline. V lost 5 bases and J 3 bases, leaving 11 bases between the germline ends. This CDR3 has 13 amino acids. In DNA, the CDR3 is TGTGCCAGCAGCCCAGGAATCGGCTACGAGCAGTACTTC. Translation gives CASSPGIGYEQYF.

The rearrangement links TRBV15 to TRBJ2-5; TRBD1 aligns across 10 bases. Trimming at V came to 3 bases and at J to 4 bases, leaving 5 bases not matched to a gene. Germline V gene data show CDR1 as LNHNV and CDR2 as YYDKDF (reference sequence). CDR3 length equals 15 residues. Here the CDR3 reads CATSRGTGETETQYF. The CDR3 DNA follows: TGTGCCACCAGCAGGGGGACAGGGGAGACAGAGACCCAGTACTTC. Combining the CDR3 with reference TRBV15 and TRBJ2-5 gives the whole variable domain DAMVIQNPRYQVTQFGKPVTLSCSQTLNHNVMYWYQQKSSQAPKLLFHYYDKDFNNEADTPDNFQSRRPNTSFCFLDIRSPGLGDTAMYLCATSRGTGETETQYFGPGTRLLVL.

The genes are TRBV29-1 and TRBJ1-1; D is unclear. Germline CDR1 reads SQVTM; CDR2 reads ANQGSEA. The CDR3 is made up of 13 amino acids. Trimming pared 6 bases from V and 1 base from J, leaving 12 bases between. The CDR3, as DNA: TGCAGCGTACTTGGACGGGGGAACACTGAAGCTTTCTTT. Protein sequence: CSVLGRGNTEAFF.

The chain is built from TRBV29-1 and TRBJ2-6, with 8 bases lining up with TRBD2. This CDR3 has 18 residues. The V gene end was trimmed by 1 base and the J gene end by 0 bases; junction bases not matched to a gene: 8. Germline V gene lookup returns CDR1 SQVTM and CDR2 ANQGSEA. The CDR3 sequence is CSVEGLAGAVSGANVLTF. For the CDR3, the DNA is TGCAGCGTTGAAGGGCTAGCGGGCGCCGTCTCTGGGGCCAACGTCCTGACTTTC.

This clonotype has a single count. The J gene is TRBJ2-2, the V gene TRBV7-8, with D perhaps TRBD1 or TRBD2 (5 bases each). This CDR3 region has 15 residues. Germline V gene data show CDR1 as SGHVS and CDR2 as FQNEAQ. V lost 1 base, J lost 7 bases, and 13 bases lay in between. This CDR3 is CASSLVGPAGGELFF. The CDR3, as DNA: TGTGCCAGCAGCTTAGTGGGACCCGCGGGCGGGGAGCTGTTTTTT.

This clonotype was seen once. The chain employs TRBV6-1 and TRBJ1-5; 9 nucleotides align to TRBD1. V lost 8 bases, J lost 2 bases, and 4 bases stayed unmatched. The CDR3 extends over 14 amino acids. Germline V gene data show CDR1 as MNHNS and CDR2 as SASEGT. The CDR3 nucleotides read TGTGCCAGCCTAACAGGGGGCGGCAATCAGCCCCAGCATTTT. Its protein product is CASLTGGGNQPQHF.

The chain has TRBV29-1 and TRBJ2-1; D is ambiguous. The CDR3 has 12 amino acids. V lost 5 bases to trimming and J lost 0 bases, with 5 bases between them. Germline loops: CDR1 SQVTM, CDR2 ANQGSEA. As DNA, the CDR3 is TGCAGCGTTAAAAACTCCTACAATGAGCAGTTCTTC. Translation: CSVKNSYNEQFF.

The rearrangement links TRBV5-1 to TRBJ2-3; 10 bases fit TRBD2. The CDR3 extends over 16 amino acids. The germline gives CDR1 SGHRS, CDR2 YFSETQ. Germline trimming cut 4 bases from V and 4 bases from J; bases unmatched to any gene: 9. Here the CDR3 DNA reads TGCGCCAGCAGCATCGGAGCGGGGGGGCCCTCAGATACGCAGTATTTT. This translates into CASSIGAGGPSDTQYF.

This rearrangement joins TRBV29-1 to TRBJ2-7, with D possibly being TRBD1 (6 bases). The CDR3 consists of 16 residues. CDR1 is SQVTM, CDR2 ANQGSEA, per germline. The V and J ends lost 1 base and 3 bases respectively, with 19 bases between them. The CDR3 region has the DNA TGCAGCGTTGAAGTCCTGGTCCGGGACATACGCTACGAGCAGTACTTC. This codes for CSVEVLVRDIRYEQYF.

The rearrangement joins TRBV10-3 to TRBJ2-5; D gene ambiguous. Germline CDR1 reads ENHRY; CDR2 reads SYGVKD. This CDR3 contains 15 residues. The germline V and J ends were trimmed by 2 bases and 1 base, with 11 bases remaining between them. The CDR3 sequence is CAISESAAIQETQYF. CDR3 nucleotides: TGTGCCATCAGTGAGAGCGCGGCTATCCAAGAGACCCAGTACTTC.

This chain connects TRBV16 to TRBJ1-5; perhaps TRBD1 as D (6 bases). There are 15 residues in the CDR3. CDR1 KGHSY and CDR2 FQNENV come from the germline V gene. Deletions cut 5 bases from V and 11 bases from J, with 22 bases between. The CDR3 reads CASSTYEGEVVTQHF. The DNA of the CDR3 is TGTGCCAGCAGCACATATGAGGGGGAAGTAGTGACCCAGCATTTT.

V is TRBV5-1 and J is TRBJ2-7; D is uncertain. The CDR3 covers 13 residues. Trimming shortened V by 6 bases and J by 0 bases, and 10 bases separated the two germline ends. The V gene's germline CDR1 is SGHRS and CDR2 YFSETQ. In nucleotides, the CDR3 is TGCGCCAGCACCCCGGACGACTCCTACGAGCAGTACTTC. It translates to CASTPDDSYEQYF.

The rearrangement uses TRBV7-2 and TRBJ2-1; unclear D gene. Trimming stripped 5 bases from V and 8 bases from J, with 19 bases between. This CDR3 is built from 15 residues. Looked up from germline, CDR1 is SGHTA and CDR2 is FQGNSA. CDR3 in amino acids: CASSPSGNSLDEQFF. Here the CDR3 DNA reads TGTGCCAGCAGCCCTTCCGGTAATAGCCTCGATGAGCAGTTCTTC.

This chain uses TRBV19 with TRBJ2-5; TRBD2 matches 7 bases. The CDR3 totals 16 residues. J lost 5 bases, V lost 3 bases, and 12 bases had no gene match. Germline CDR1 is LNHDA and CDR2 is SQIVND (reference sequence). This chain's CDR3 is CASSIGGREVGETQYF. CDR3 DNA sequence: TGTGCCAGTAGTATCGGGGGACGGGAGGTTGGGGAGACCCAGTACTTC.

The V call is TRBV7-9, the J call TRBJ1-5, with D maybe TRBD1 (5 bases). The germline gives CDR1 SEHNR, CDR2 FQNEAQ (reference sequence). The CDR3 runs 12 residues. Trimming took 5 bases from V and 7 from J, leaving 9 bases between them. The CDR3 DNA is TGTGCCAGCAGCAAAGAGGGGCAGCCCCAGCATTTT. It translates to CASSKEGQPQHF.

V gene TRBV5-4 combines with J gene TRBJ1-2; 11 positions match TRBD1. With 4 bases clipped from V and 7 bases from J, the junction kept 6 bases outside the gene matches. Germline V CDR1 and CDR2: SGHNT, YYREEE (reference sequence). The CDR3 totals 14 residues. The CDR3 bases are TGTGCCAGCAGCCCCGGGGGACAGGGGGTTGGCTACACCTTC. As protein: CASSPGGQGVGYTF. Supplemented by reference TRBV5-4 and TRBJ1-2, the full variable domain reads ETGVTQSPTHLIKTRGQQVTLRCSSQSGHNTVSWYQQALGQGPQFIFQYYREEENGRGNFPPRFSGLQFPNYSSELNVNALELDDSALYLCASSPGGQGVGYTFGSGTRLTVV.